This T cell receptor beta chain was identified in a study of blood T cell repertoires in COVID-19. Overall study: The United States, Italy and Spain provided the acute and convalescent COVID-19 samples.

The length of the CDR3 is 13 residues. Trimming shortened V by 6 bases and J by 4 bases, and 12 bases separated the two germline ends. Per the original methods: Nucleated cell number was recorded as an estimate derived from reference gene primer amplification. Method: immunoSEQ multiplex PCR; TCRdb's copy keeps in-frame clones and lacks some. V and J calls and clone size are as listed in that table; D and trimming were resolved from the DNA. The sample consists of about 150,000 clones, 80% of them appearing once. The chain joins TRBV12-3 or TRBV12-4 to TRBJ2-5, with D possibly being TRBD1 (6 bases). The sequencing input was peripheral blood. The TCR sequence derives from a woman in her forties or fifties with acute or convalescent COVID-19. This CDR3 is CASRLQGSETQYF. The CDR3 DNA follows: TGTGCCAGCAGGTTACAGGGTTCAGAGACCCAGTACTTC.